This TCR beta chain was sequenced for a study of cytomegalovirus exposure and HLA in healthy donors. At the level of the study: Unique TCR beta sequences numbering some 110 million came from about 180 million T cells in an earlier analysis. Overall study results and limits: Fewer N-insertions (relative to the roughly 700-donor mean) were reportedly seen in an Asian-associated ancestry cluster in a later analysis.

V lost 10 bases to trimming and J lost 3 bases, with 18 bases between them. Germline CDR1 and CDR2: KGHSH and LQKENI. CDR3 length equals 14 residues. Notes on this clone: Its specificity is not known.

Primers: 60 Vbeta forward and 13 Jbeta reverse. The table came from immunoSEQ multiplex PCR; TCRdb's copy has only in-frame clones and leaves some out. The data include fewer than 150,000 clones; the top ten clones carry approximately 2.5%. This receptor was identified in a man aged 35-49 years in good health and CMV-seronegative. This chain connects TRBV18 to TRBJ2-5, with TRBD2 as a possible D gene (6 bases). The sample comprised PBMCs. CDR3 region: CATSLTGGKETQYF. The CDR3 nucleotides read TGTGCCACCTCTCTTACCGGGGGAAAAGAGACCCAGTACTTC.